This TCR beta chain was documented in a study of Graves' ophthalmopathy and Graves' hyperthyroidism. The sample holds many counts of this clonotype. Its antigen is currently unknown. Germline CDR1 reads SGHRS; CDR2 reads YFSETQ. This CDR3 contains 16 residues. With 4 bases removed from V and 0 bases from J, the gap between germline ends came to 17 bases. Study observations and caveats: The blood repertoire also included most expanded thyroid clonotypes above 0.001 frequency.

RNA transcripts yielded amplified TCR beta CDR3 regions. Scientists carried out first-round RT-PCR using HTBI primers and then a second-round multiplex PCR. TCRdb recomputed calls from the multiplex PCR reads with MiXCR, one row per CDR3 protein. The sample includes approximately 380,000 distinct CDR3 sequences, around 20% of them seen just once. Serum thyroxine and TRAb, along with clinical symptoms, thyroid ultrasound and orbital computed tomography, were what diagnosis relied on. The chain recombines TRBV5-1 with TRBJ2-7; no clear D. The receptor's source is a woman aged 18-29 years with stable Graves' hyperthyroidism. The sample taken for sequencing was peripheral blood. The CDR3 spells CASSPPRSPSSYEQYF. DNA of the CDR3: TGCGCCAGCAGCCCCCCACGGAGCCCGAGCTCCTACGAGCAGTACTTC.